This entry concerns a single TCR beta chain. Profiling relied on immunoSEQ multiplex PCR, and the TCRdb table lists in-frame clones only, not all of them. The table shows about 120,000 clones, with roughly 80% occurring only once. This CDR3 has 15 residues. Germline lookup yields CDR1 LNHDA and CDR2 SQIVND (reference sequence). Trimming stripped 3 bases from V and 12 bases from J, with 18 bases between. The data stem from a study of blood T cell repertoires in COVID-19. Study overall: PBMCs, B-cell-depleted T cells, or T cells provided the cDNA or gDNA that made up the material.

The sample comprised peripheral blood. This TCR was sampled from a human donor in a cohort sampled during active COVID-19. The chain is built from TRBV19 and TRBJ1-6; D may be TRBD1 (5 bases). The CDR3 nucleotides are TGTGCCAGTAGTATGGGGACCGTCGGGGGTGGACCCCTCCACTTT. Translating it yields CASSMGTVGGGPLHF.